Shown below are 4 T cell receptor beta chains from a single sample sequenced in a study of Tregs in tolerant kidney transplant recipients. The table came from immunoSEQ multiplex PCR; TCRdb's copy has only in-frame clones and leaves some out. The sample has 55,000 to 75,000 clones; more than 75% are singletons. Recipients received nonmyeloablative bone marrow transplants from related graft donors, with transient mixed chimerism. Sample: CD4+ T cells from blood (PBMCs), taken 6 months after the transplant. The receptors shown here come from a human patient who received a combined kidney and bone marrow transplant. Some T cells may originate from the graft donor.

The rearrangement joins TRBV11-2 to TRBJ1-2; 8 bases are shared with TRBD1. Germline assignment: CDR1 SGHAT and CDR2 FQNNGV. V trimming: 5 bases; J trimming: 4 bases; junction bases outside the gene matches: 12. This CDR3 is built from 16 residues. The CDR3 here is CASSPLRTGRAYGYTF. CDR3 in DNA: TGTGCCAGCAGCCCCCTAAGGACAGGGCGCGCCTATGGCTACACCTTC.

This chain uses TRBV29-1 with TRBJ2-5, with D maybe TRBD2 (6 bases). V lost 7 bases, J lost 6 bases, and 15 bases lay in between. This CDR3 contains 12 residues. Germline assignment: CDR1 SQVTM and CDR2 ANQGSEA. For the CDR3, the DNA is TGCAGCGGCCCACCGGAGGGGCAGACCCAGTACTTC. Translated, it gives CSGPPEGQTQYF. Filled out from reference TRBV29-1 and TRBJ2-5, the complete variable domain reads SAVISQKPSRDICQRGTSLTIQCQVDSQVTMMFWYRQQPGQSLTLIATANQGSEATYESGFVIDKFPISRPNLTFSTLTVSNMSPEDSSIYLCSGPPEGQTQYFGPGTRLLVL.

V is TRBV4-1 and J is TRBJ2-5; 10 bases match TRBD2. V lost 5 bases and J lost 4; bases outside the gene matches: 13. This CDR3 has 17 residues. Germline V gene lookup returns CDR1 MGHRA and CDR2 YSYEKL. The CDR3 coding sequence is TGCGCCAGCAGCGGGGCTAGCGGGAGTCTTTTAGGAGAGACCCAGTACTTC. Protein: CASSGASGSLLGETQYF.

This sequence joins TRBV5-4 and TRBJ2-1; a possible D gene is TRBD2 (5 bases). CDR1 is SGHNT and CDR2 is YYREEE in the germline V gene (reference sequence). V was pared by 4 bases and J by 4 bases, with 12 bases between. The CDR3 has 14 residues. CDR3 sequence reads: CASSPSSSYNEQFF. The CDR3 DNA reads TGTGCCAGCAGCCCGTCTAGCAGTTACAATGAGCAGTTCTTC.